This T cell receptor beta chain comes out of a study of blood T cell repertoires in COVID-19. On the study more broadly: Material from acute and convalescent COVID-19 was sourced from the United States, Italy and Spain. From T cells, B-cell-depleted T cells, or PBMCs came the material, which was cDNA or gDNA.

The assay was immunoSEQ multiplex PCR, and TCRdb's table has in-frame clones only and misses some. The sample includes approximately 180,000 clones, 88% of them seen just once. This CDR3 comprises 11 residues. Germline V gene sequence: CDR1 SQVTM, CDR2 ANQGSEA. The J segment lost 6 bases and the V segment lost 7 bases, leaving 2 bases of the junction unmatched. The chain uses TRBV29-1 and TRBJ2-1; 8 bases match TRBD1. The sequencing input was peripheral blood. The origin of this receptor is a human donor in a cohort sampled during active COVID-19. The CDR3 nucleotides read TGCAGCGCAGACAGGGGCAATGAGCAGTTCTTC. Its translation is CSADRGNEQFF.